This TCR beta chain appears in the sequencing data of a study of cytomegalovirus exposure and HLA in healthy donors. The V end lost 2 bases, the J end lost 2 bases, and 9 bases lay between the germline ends. This CDR3 is built from 14 residues. Germline V CDR1 and CDR2: SGDLS, YYNGEE. Concerning this clone: Its antigen remains unknown.

Use of 60 Vbeta and 13 Jbeta primers characterized the PCR. Repertoires were generated with immunoSEQ multiplex PCR, while TCRdb's copy carries only in-frame clones and drops some. The sample yields 150,000 to 200,000 clones, roughly 84% seen once. Findings of the study overall: The study listed 150 to 200 cytomegalovirus-associated TCR beta chains. A later analysis showed TCR association rates differing by HLA locus, peaking at DRB1 and lowest at HLA-C. The study had only CMV serostatus as immune exposure information.

The J gene is TRBJ2-3, the V gene TRBV9; TRBD2 is a possible D gene (6 bases). The source is a young man in good health and CMV-seropositive. Specimen: PBMCs. The CDR3 reads CASSVRDFTDTQYF. CDR3 DNA sequence: TGTGCCAGCAGCGTGAGGGACTTCACAGATACGCAGTATTTT.